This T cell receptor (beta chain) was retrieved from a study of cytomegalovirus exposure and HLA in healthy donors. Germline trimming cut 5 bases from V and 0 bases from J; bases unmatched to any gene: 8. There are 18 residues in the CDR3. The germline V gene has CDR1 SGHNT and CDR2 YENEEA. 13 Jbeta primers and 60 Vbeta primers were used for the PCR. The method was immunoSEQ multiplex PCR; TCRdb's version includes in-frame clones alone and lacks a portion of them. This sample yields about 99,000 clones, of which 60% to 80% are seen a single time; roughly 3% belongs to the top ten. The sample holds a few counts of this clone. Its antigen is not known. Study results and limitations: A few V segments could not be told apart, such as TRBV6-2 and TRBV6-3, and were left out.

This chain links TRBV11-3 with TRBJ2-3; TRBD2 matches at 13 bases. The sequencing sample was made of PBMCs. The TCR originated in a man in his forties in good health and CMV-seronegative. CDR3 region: CASSTGTSGATSTDTQYF. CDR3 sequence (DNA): TGTGCCAGCAGCACCGGGACTAGCGGGGCCACTAGCACAGATACGCAGTATTTT.